This T cell receptor beta chain comes out of a study of T cell changes during pregnancy in multiple sclerosis. The protocol was immunoSEQ multiplex PCR, while the TCRdb copy is restricted to in-frame clones and leaves out a portion. The sample includes 85,000 to 130,000 clones, 92% of them seen just once. Material: peripheral blood, obtained after pregnancy. The TCR sequence derives from a female donor with multiple sclerosis, enrolled in a pregnancy study.

CDR3 loop: CASSLITSGLDNEQFF. The DNA for the CDR3 is TGTGCCAGCAGCTTAATCACTAGCGGGTTGGATAATGAGCAGTTCTTC. V and J are TRBV7-9 and TRBJ2-1, with TRBD2 identical over 9 bases. Germline values: CDR1 SEHNR, CDR2 FQNEAQ (reference sequence). The V segment lost 2 bases and the J segment 7 bases; nucleotides outside the gene matches: 9. CDR3 length: 16 residues.